This TCR beta chain comes out of a study of blood T cells in healthy people across ages. Across the study: Per every two T cells, about one barcoded beta molecule was captured by template switching.

This clonotype was observed many times. Antigen: not known. Findings and caveats of the study: Both naive CD4+ cell counts and diversity were greater in long-lived donors than in aged donors. Observed TCR beta diversity showed a strong correlation with the percentage of naive T cells as measured by flow cytometry.

The second PCR ran about 6 to 11 cycles with a sample-barcoded 5' primer and J-beta primers. Each cDNA was tagged by a template-switch adaptor containing 12 random nucleotides. TCRdb ran MiXCR on the 5' RACE reads and lists one entry per CDR3 protein. The table records some 640,000 distinct CDR3 sequences, approximately 30% of them present only once. The source material was blood. The TCR originated in an elderly woman in good health.

In nucleotides, the CDR3 is TGTGCCAGCAGCTTACAAACGGTTGGCTCCTACGAGCAGTACTTC. Amino acids: CASSLQTVGSYEQYF. The chain employs TRBV7-2 and TRBJ2-7; unclear D gene. V lost 2 bases, J lost 0 bases, and 11 bases lay in between. This CDR3 region has 15 residues. Germline assignment: CDR1 SGHTA and CDR2 FQGNSA. Together with reference TRBV7-2 and TRBJ2-7, the CDR3 gives the full variable domain: GAGVSQSPSNKVTEKGKDVELRCDPISGHTALYWYRQSLGQGLEFLIYFQGNSAPDKSGLPSDRFSAERTGGSVSTLTIQRTQQEDSAVYLCASSLQTVGSYEQYFGPGTRLTVT.